The 9 T cell receptor beta chains below were found in one sample sequenced in a study of molecular identifiers for immune sequencing clone quantification (dated by TCRdb to the late 2010s). The receptor library was made with PCR. The sequencer listed for this sample is Illumina HiSeq 4000. Starting from the raw public reads, TCRdb applied fastp trimming at Q25, assembled clones with MiXCR and retained in-frame beta chains. Rows are unified per CDR3 protein, each entry keeping the most common DNA and genes. Within this sample are about 640,000 distinct CDR3 sequences, with 15% to 20% of them counted one time only. The top ten hold 0.85% to 0.9% of the sample. What was sequenced was naive CD8+ T cells from blood, with Jurkat cell RNA spiked in. The intended sense of this specimen's cell subset or site label: FACS-sorted CD8+CD4-CCR7+CD45RA+ naive T cells. The receptors were gathered from a human donor in good health. Some libraries in this study had Jurkat cell RNA spiked in.

The chain carries TRBV3-2 and TRBJ2-3; the D call of TRBD2 is as the table states it, not checked on the DNA. TRBV3-2 is a pseudogene locus. The CDR3 consists of 17 residues. For the CDR3, the DNA is TGTGCCAGCATACAGACGCGGCGGGAGCTCCACACAGATACGCAGTATTTT. This gives the protein CASIQTRRELHTDTQYF.

The chain has TRBV7-8 and TRBJ1-6; D is unclear. The V end was cut by 8 bases, the J end by 7 bases, with 9 bases between. The CDR3 has 12 residues. Germline CDR1 SGHVS, CDR2 FQNEAQ. For the CDR3, the DNA is TGTGCCAGCGGCCTCTTGAATTCACCCCTCCACTTT. The encoded protein is CASGLLNSPLHF.

The chain carries TRBV19 and TRBJ2-1; D gene uncertain. The CDR3 length is 13 residues. V was pared by 4 bases and J by 7 bases, with 11 bases between. Germline V gene sequence: CDR1 LNHDA, CDR2 SQIVND (reference sequence). The CDR3 bases are TGTGCCAGTAGTACCCCACCGGTTAATGAGCAGTTCTTC. Its translation is CASSTPPVNEQFF.

This clonotype was seen repeatedly, ten times or more. The rearrangement links TRBV12-3 or TRBV12-4 to TRBJ1-1, with unresolved D. CDR3 size: 14 residues. V was cut by 7 bases and J by 8 bases, with 20 bases left in between. CDR3 loop: CASKPRVLPGEAFF. Here the CDR3 DNA reads TGTGCCAGCAAACCTAGGGTGCTGCCAGGCGAAGCTTTCTTT.

This clonotype showed up many times. The genes are TRBV7-9 and TRBJ2-7; a possible D gene is TRBD1 (5 bases). The CDR3 spans 16 residues. Germline V gives CDR1 SEHNR, CDR2 FQNEAQ (reference sequence). Trimming shortened V by 7 bases and J by 0 bases, and 19 bases separated the two germline ends. Written as DNA, the CDR3 is TGTGCCAGCACCCCAGCCCAGGGCTACTACTCCTACGAGCAGTACTTC. This encodes CASTPAQGYYSYEQYF.

This clonotype was seen a handful of times. The V and J genes are TRBV10-3 and TRBJ2-7; 7 nucleotides match TRBD1. The germline V gene has CDR1 ENHRY and CDR2 SYGVKD. V dropped 4 bases and J dropped 3; count of bases not matched to a gene: 9. The CDR3 covers 15 residues. CDR3 in amino acids: CAISVYQDRYYEQYF. The CDR3 DNA follows: TGTGCCATCAGTGTTTACCAGGACAGGTACTACGAGCAGTACTTC.

In this sample, this clonotype turned up many times. The CDR3: CASSLPREGTEAFF. DNA of the CDR3: TGTGCCAGCAGCCTCCCTAGGGAGGGCACTGAAGCTTTCTTT. The chain has TRBV7-9 and TRBJ1-1; D gene unclear. The V gene lost 5 bases and the J gene lost 4 bases, with 14 bases spanning the gap. CDR3 length: 14 residues. Germline V lookup: CDR1 SEHNR, CDR2 FQNEAQ (reference sequence).

As concerns this clonotype: A read error is possible here, since a much larger clone lies one base away. Here the CDR3 DNA reads TGTGCCAGCAGATACAGGGGGCTGACTGCAGCTTTCTTT. It is translated as CASRYRGLTAAFF. The chain carries TRBV6-2 or TRBV6-3 and TRBJ1-1; the match to TRBD1 covers 9 bases. The length of the CDR3 is 13 residues. The germline CDR1 and CDR2 sequences are MNHEY and SVGEGT.

The chain joins TRBV27 to TRBJ2-1, with unresolved D. This CDR3 spans 17 amino acids. The germline V gene encodes CDR1 MNHEY and CDR2 SMNVEV (reference sequence). V shed 5 bases and J shed 0 bases, with 17 bases lying between them. This CDR3 reads CASSPLRFGSSYNEQFF. CDR3 sequence (DNA): TGTGCCAGCAGTCCGCTACGCTTCGGAAGCTCCTACAATGAGCAGTTCTTC.